Listed here is a single T cell receptor (beta chain). This sample was taken from a study of T-cell memory formation after mild COVID-19. Constant-segment-primed 5'RACE gave TCR alpha and TCR beta cDNA libraries with sample barcodes and UMIs. TCRdb analysed the 5' RACE reads with MiXCR anew, one entry per CDR3 protein. The table includes nearly 350,000 distinct CDR3 sequences, roughly 13% detected once. The CDR3 extends over 15 amino acids. The V and J ends lost 3 bases and 7 bases respectively, with 15 bases between them. From germline, CDR1 is KGHSH and CDR2 LQKENI. The sequence derives from a man aged 18 to 29 who had mild COVID-19 (a few samples of this study predate the infection). Cell type and time point are not known. The chain uses TRBV18 and TRBJ2-2; D assignment may be TRBD1 or TRBD2 (6 bases each). The sequencing sample was made of PBMCs or a T cell subset sorted from them (not recorded which). CDR3 amino acids: CASSPLGGLSGELFF. The CDR3 nucleotides are TGTGCCAGCTCACCCCTAGGGGGGCTGAGCGGGGAGCTGTTTTTT.